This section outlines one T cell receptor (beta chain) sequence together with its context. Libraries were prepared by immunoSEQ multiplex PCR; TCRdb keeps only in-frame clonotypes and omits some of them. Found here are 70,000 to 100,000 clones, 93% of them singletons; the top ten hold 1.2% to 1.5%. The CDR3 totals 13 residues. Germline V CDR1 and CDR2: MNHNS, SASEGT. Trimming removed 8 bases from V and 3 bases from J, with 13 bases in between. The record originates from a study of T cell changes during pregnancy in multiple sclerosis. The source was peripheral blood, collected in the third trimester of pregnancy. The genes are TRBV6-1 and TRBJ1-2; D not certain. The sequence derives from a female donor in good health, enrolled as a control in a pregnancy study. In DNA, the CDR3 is TGTGCCAGCTCCTCGAACAGTGACTATGGCTACACCTTC. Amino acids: CASSSNSDYGYTF.